This T cell receptor beta chain was profiled in a study of neoadjuvant anti-PD-1 for oral cavity cancer. Study at large: Patients without progression received a fourth nivolumab dose around day 43, then surgical resection on days 50-56.

Sequenced by immunoSEQ multiplex PCR; TCRdb stores in-frame clones only, minus some. The sample has over 10,000 clones, less than 70% seen once; the top ten hold 9% to 15%. V was shortened by 2 bases and J by 9 bases, with 5 bases between the two germline ends. CDR1 and CDR2 (germline): MNHNS, SASEGT. This CDR3 contains 11 residues. The receptor's source is a person between 35 and 79 years old with oral cavity squamous cell carcinoma. This sample comprised tumor tissue, obtained before nivolumab (anti-PD-1) treatment. This chain uses TRBV6-1 with TRBJ1-5; unclear D gene. The CDR3 DNA sequence: TGTGCCAGCAGTGAAACTGGGCCCCAGCATTTT. Protein: CASSETGPQHF.